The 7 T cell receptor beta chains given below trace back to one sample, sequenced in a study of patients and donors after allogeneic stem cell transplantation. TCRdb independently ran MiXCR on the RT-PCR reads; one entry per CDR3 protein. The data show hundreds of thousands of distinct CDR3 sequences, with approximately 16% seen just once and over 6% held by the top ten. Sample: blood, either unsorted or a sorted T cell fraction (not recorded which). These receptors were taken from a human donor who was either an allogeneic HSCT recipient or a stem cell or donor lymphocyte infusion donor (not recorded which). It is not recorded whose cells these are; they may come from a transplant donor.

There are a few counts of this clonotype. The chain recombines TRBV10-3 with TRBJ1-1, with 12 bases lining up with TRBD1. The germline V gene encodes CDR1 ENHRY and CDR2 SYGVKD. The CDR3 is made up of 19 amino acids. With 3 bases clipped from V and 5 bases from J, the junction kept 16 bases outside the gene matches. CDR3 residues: CAISDPDGTGGEGWTEAFF. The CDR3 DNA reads TGTGCCATCAGTGACCCGGATGGGACAGGGGGCGAGGGATGGACTGAAGCTTTCTTT.

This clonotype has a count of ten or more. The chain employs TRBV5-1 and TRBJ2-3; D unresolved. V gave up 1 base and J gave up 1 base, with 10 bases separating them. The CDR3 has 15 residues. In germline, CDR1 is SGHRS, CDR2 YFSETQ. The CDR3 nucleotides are TGCGCCAGCAGCTTGACGGTATTAGGCACAGATACGCAGTATTTT. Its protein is CASSLTVLGTDTQYF. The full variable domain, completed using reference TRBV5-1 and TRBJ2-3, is KAGVTQTPRYLIKTRGQQVTLSCSPISGHRSVSWYQQTPGQGLQFLFEYFSETQRNKGNFPGRFSGRQFSNSRSEMNVSTLELGDSALYLCASSLTVLGTDTQYFGPGTRLTVL.

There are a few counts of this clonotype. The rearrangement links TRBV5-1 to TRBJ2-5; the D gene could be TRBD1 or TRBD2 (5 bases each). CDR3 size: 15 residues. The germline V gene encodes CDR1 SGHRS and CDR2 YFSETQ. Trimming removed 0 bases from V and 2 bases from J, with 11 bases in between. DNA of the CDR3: TGCGCCAGCAGCTTGGAGGGACGGACGCAAGAGACCCAGTACTTC. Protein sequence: CASSLEGRTQETQYF.

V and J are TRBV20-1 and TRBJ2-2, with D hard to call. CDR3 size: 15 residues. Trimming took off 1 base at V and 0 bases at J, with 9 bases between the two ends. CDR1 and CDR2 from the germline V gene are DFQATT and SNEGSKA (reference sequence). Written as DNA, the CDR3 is TGCAGTGCTAGAGCTTTGGCAGCGAACACCGGGGAGCTGTTTTTT. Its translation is CSARALAANTGELFF.

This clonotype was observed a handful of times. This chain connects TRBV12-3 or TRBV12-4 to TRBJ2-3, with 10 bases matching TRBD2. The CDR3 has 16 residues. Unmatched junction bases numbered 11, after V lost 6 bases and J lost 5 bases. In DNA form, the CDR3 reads TGTGCCAGCAGCGTCGGACTAGCGGAAACGGGAGATACGCAGTATTTT. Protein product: CASSVGLAETGDTQYF.

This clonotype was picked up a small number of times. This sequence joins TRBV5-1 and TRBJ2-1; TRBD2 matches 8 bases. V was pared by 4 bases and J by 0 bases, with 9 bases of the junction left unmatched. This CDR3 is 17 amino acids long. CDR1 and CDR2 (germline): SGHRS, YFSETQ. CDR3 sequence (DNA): TGCGCCAGCAGCGCCCCTAGCGGGCCTAGCTCCTACAATGAGCAGTTCTTC. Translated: CASSAPSGPSSYNEQFF.

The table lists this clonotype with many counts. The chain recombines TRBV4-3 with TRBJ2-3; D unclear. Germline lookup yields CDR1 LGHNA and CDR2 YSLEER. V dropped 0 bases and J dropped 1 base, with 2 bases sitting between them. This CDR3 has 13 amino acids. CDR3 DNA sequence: TGCGCCAGCAGCCAAGATCGCACAGATACGCAGTATTTT. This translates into CASSQDRTDTQYF.